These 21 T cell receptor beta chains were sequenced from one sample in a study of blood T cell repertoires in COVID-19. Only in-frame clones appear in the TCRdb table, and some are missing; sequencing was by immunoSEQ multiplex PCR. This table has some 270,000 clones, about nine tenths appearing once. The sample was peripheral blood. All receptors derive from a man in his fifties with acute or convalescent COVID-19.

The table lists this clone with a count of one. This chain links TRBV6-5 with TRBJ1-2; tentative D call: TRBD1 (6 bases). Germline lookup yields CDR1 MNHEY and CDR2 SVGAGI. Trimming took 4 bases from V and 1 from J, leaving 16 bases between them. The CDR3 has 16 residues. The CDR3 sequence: CASSSTGPPLNYGYTF. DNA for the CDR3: TGTGCCAGCAGTTCGACAGGTCCGCCACTTAACTATGGCTACACCTTC.

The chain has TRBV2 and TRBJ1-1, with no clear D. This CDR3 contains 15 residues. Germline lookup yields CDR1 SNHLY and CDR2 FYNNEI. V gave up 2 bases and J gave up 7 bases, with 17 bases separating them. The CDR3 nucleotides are TGTGCCAGCAGTGAAAAGGCGGAGGGAACGTATGAAGCTTTCTTT. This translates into CASSEKAEGTYEAFF.

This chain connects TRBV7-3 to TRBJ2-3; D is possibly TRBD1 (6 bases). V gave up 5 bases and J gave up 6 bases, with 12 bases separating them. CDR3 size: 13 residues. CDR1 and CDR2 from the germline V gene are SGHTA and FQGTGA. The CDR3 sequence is CASSKGQQDTQYF. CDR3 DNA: TGTGCCAGCAGCAAGGGACAACAGGATACGCAGTATTTT. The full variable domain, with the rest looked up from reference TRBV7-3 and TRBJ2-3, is GAGVSQTPSNKVTEKGKYVELRCDPISGHTALYWYRQSLGQGPEFLIYFQGTGAADDSGLPNDRFFAVRPEGSVSTLKIQRTERGDSAVYLCASSKGQQDTQYFGPGTRLTVL.

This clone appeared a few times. CDR3 sequence reads: CASSVGAQETQYF. The DNA of the CDR3 is TGTGCCAGCAGCGTAGGGGCCCAAGAGACCCAGTACTTC. The chain links TRBV9 to TRBJ2-5; D unresolved. V was clipped by 0 bases and J by 1 base, with 4 bases between them. From germline, CDR1 is SGDLS and CDR2 YYNGEE. CDR3 length equals 13 residues.

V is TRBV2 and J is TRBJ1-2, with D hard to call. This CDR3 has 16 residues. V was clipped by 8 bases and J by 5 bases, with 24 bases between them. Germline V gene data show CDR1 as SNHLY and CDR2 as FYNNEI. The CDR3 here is CASAPGAAIRTYGYTF. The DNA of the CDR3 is TGTGCCAGCGCCCCGGGAGCCGCAATACGAACTTATGGCTACACCTTC.

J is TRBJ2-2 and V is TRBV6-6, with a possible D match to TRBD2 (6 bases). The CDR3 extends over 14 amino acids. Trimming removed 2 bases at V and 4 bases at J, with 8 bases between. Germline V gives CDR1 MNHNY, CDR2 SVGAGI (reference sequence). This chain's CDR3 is CASSYGGTTGELFF. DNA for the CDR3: TGTGCCAGCAGTTACGGAGGGACCACCGGGGAGCTGTTTTTT.

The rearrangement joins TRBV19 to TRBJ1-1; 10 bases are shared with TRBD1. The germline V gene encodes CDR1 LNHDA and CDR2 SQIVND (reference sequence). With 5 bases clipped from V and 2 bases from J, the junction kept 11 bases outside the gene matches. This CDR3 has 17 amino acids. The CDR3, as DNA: TGTGCCAGTAGTTCCGGGGGGACAGGGGTTCCAAACACTGAAGCTTTCTTT. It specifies CASSSGGTGVPNTEAFF. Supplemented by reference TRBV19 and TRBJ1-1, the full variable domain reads DGGITQSPKYLFRKEGQNVTLSCEQNLNHDAMYWYRQDPGQGLRLIYYSQIVNDFQKGDIAEGYSVSREKKESFPLTVTSAQKNPTAFYLCASSSGGTGVPNTEAFFGQGTRLTVV.

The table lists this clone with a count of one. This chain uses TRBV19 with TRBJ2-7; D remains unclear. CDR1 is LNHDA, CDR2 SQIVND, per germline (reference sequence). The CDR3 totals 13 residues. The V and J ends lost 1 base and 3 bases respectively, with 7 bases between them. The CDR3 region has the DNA TGTGCCAGTAGTATAGGTCGGAGCTACGAGCAGTACTTC. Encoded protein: CASSIGRSYEQYF.

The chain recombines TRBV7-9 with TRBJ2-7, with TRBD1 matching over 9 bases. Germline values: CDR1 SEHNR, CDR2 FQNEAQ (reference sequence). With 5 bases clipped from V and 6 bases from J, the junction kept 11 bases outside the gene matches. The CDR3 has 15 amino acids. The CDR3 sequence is CASSQGTGRGLEQYF. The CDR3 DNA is TGTGCCAGCAGCCAGGGGACAGGGAGGGGTCTCGAGCAGTACTTC.

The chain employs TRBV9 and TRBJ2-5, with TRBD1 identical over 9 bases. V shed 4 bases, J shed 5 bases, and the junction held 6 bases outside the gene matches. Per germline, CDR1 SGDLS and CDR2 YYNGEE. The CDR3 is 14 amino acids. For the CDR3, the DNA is TGTGCCAGCAGCCTCGGGACAGGGATTGAGACCCAGTACTTC. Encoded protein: CASSLGTGIETQYF.

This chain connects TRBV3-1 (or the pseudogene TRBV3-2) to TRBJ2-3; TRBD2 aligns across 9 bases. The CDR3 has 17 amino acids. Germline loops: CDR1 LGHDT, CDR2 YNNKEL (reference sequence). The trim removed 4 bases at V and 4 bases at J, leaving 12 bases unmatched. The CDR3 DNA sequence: TGTGCCAGCAGCCTATACCACCGTAGCGGGGGCGCAGATACGCAGTATTTT. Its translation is CASSLYHRSGGADTQYF.

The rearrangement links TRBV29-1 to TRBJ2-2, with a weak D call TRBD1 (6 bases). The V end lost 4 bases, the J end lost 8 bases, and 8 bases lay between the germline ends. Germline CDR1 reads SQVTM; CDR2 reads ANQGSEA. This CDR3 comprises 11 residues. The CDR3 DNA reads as TGCAGCGTTGGAGGGGGTGGGGAGCTGTTTTTT. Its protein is CSVGGGGELFF.

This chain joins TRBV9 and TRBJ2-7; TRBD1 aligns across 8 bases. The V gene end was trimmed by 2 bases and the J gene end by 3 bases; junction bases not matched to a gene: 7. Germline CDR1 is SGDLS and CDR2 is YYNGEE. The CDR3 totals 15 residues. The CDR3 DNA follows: TGTGCCAGCAGCGTCGAACAGGGGGACTTCTACGAGCAGTACTTC. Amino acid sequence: CASSVEQGDFYEQYF.

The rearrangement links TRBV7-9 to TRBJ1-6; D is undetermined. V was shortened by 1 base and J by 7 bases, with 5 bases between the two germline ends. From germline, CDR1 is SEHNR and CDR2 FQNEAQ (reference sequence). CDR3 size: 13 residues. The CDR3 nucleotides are TGTGCCAGCAGCTTAGACGGGAATTCACCCCTCCACTTT. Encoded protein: CASSLDGNSPLHF.

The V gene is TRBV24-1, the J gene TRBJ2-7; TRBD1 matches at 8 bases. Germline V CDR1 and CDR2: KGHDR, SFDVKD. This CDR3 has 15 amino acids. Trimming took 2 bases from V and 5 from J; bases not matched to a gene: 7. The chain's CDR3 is CATSDSRTGSHEQYF. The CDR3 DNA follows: TGTGCCACCAGTGATTCCAGGACAGGGTCCCACGAGCAGTACTTC.

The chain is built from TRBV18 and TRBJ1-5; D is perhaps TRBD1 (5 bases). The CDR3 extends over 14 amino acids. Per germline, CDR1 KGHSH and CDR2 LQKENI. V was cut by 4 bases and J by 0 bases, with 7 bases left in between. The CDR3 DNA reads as TGTGCCAGCTCACGACAGTATAGCAATCAGCCCCAGCATTTT. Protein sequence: CASSRQYSNQPQHF.

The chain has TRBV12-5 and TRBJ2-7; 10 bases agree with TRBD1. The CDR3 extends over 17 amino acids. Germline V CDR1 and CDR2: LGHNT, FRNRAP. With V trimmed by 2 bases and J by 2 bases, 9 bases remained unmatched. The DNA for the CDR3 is TGTGCTAGTGGTTTGTCTACCGGGACAGGGGCCACCTACGAGCAGTACTTC. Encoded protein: CASGLSTGTGATYEQYF. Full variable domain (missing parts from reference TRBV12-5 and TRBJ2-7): DARVTQTPRHKVTEMGQEVTMRCQPILGHNTVFWYRQTMMQGLELLAYFRNRAPLDDSGMPKDRFSAEMPDATLATLKIQPSEPRDSAVYFCASGLSTGTGATYEQYFGPGTRLTVT.

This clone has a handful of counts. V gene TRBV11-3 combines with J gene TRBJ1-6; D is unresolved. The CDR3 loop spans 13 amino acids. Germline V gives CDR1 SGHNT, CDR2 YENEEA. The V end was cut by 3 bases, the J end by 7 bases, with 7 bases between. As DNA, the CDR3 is TGTGCCAGCAGCTTTGGGGAGAATTCACCCCTCCACTTT. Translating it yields CASSFGENSPLHF.

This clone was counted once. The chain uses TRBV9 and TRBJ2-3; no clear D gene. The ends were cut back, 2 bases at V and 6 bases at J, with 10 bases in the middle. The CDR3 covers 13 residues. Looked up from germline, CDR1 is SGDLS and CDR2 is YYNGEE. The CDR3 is CASSVAVYDTQYF. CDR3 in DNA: TGTGCCAGCAGCGTGGCAGTTTACGATACGCAGTATTTT.

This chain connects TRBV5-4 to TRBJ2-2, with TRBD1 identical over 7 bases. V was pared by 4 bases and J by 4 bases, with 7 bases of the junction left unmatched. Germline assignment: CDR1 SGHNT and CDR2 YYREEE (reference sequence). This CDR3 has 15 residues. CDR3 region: CASSPGTASTGELFF. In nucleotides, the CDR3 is TGTGCCAGCAGCCCCGGGACAGCCAGCACCGGGGAGCTGTTTTTT.

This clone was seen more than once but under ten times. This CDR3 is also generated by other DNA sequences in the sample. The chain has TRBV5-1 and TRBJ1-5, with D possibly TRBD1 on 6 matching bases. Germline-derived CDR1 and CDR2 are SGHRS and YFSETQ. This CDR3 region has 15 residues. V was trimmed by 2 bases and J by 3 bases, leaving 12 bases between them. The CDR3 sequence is CASSFSTGSNQPQHF. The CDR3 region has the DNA TGCGCCAGCAGCTTTTCAACAGGGTCCAATCAGCCCCAGCATTTT. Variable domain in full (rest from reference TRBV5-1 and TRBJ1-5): KAGVTQTPRYLIKTRGQQVTLSCSPISGHRSVSWYQQTPGQGLQFLFEYFSETQRNKGNFPGRFSGRQFSNSRSEMNVSTLELGDSALYLCASSFSTGSNQPQHFGDGTRLSIL.